This T cell receptor beta chain was profiled in a study of T cell responses to AZD1222 COVID-19 vaccine. The study, taken as a whole, reports: The study reported that nearly half of spike-specific TCRs target unmutated variant regions. The donors showed a predominance of white British ancestry and of females, with possible underestimation of clonal diversity. Only a handful of AZD1222 recipients were seropositive at baseline.

Germline CDR1 and CDR2: MGHDK and SYGVNS. This CDR3 is built from 16 residues. On this clone itself: Its antigen is not known. At one end, the junction sequence differs from germline, possibly due to a read error.

Method: immunoSEQ multiplex PCR; TCRdb's copy keeps in-frame clones and lacks some. Of 95,000 to 100,000 clones in the sample, more than 70% were seen once. The TCR comes from an adult in good health. V is TRBV25-1 and J is TRBJ2-3; 9 nucleotides align to TRBD1. Sample: peripheral blood, taken on day 0 of AZD1222 vaccination. CDR3 loop: CASSESGQGGAETQYF. The CDR3 DNA sequence: TGTGCCAGCAGTGAATCGGGACAGGGAGGCGCAGAAACGCAGTATTTT.